These 21 T cell receptor beta chains originate from one sample sequenced in a study of T cell responses to AZD1222 COVID-19 vaccine (TCRdb year 2021). Sample time point, as interpreted from the label and publication: about 28 days (+/-7) after the second vaccine dose. The method behind the library was the immunoSEQ multiplex PCR assay. The clones in this table, taken by TCRdb from immuneACCESS, are in-frame only. Not every clone is retained; where verified, under half of the shortfall comes from an unresolved V gene, and the cause of the rest is unknown. Recorded for this sample are 95,000 to 100,000 clones; approximately 84% of them occurred a single time. The ten largest account for 14% of the sample. Source: peripheral blood, taken 28 days after the second AZD1222 dose. The receptors here all came from an adult who received the AZD1222 COVID-19 vaccine.

This clone was observed a single time. V usage is TRBV9 and J usage is TRBJ1-1; D might be TRBD1 (5 bases). CDR3 size: 15 residues. Germline CDR1 is SGDLS and CDR2 is YYNGEE. Trimming shortened V by 0 bases and J by 2 bases, and 11 bases separated the two germline ends. DNA of the CDR3: TGTGCCAGCAGCGTAGTAGGGGAAGGAAACACTGAAGCTTTCTTT. Its translation is CASSVVGEGNTEAFF.

The V call is TRBV3-1 (or the pseudogene TRBV3-2), the J call TRBJ2-1, with D perhaps being TRBD1 or TRBD2 (5 bases each). V was clipped by 4 bases and J by 8 bases, with 18 bases between them. This CDR3 spans 15 amino acids. Germline lookup yields CDR1 LGHDT and CDR2 YNNKEL (reference sequence). The CDR3, as DNA: TGTGCCAGCAGCCGACAGACACTTTTGGGGGATGAGCAGTTCTTC. This gives the protein CASSRQTLLGDEQFF.

The chain recombines TRBV21-1 with TRBJ2-4; TRBD1, the D gene given by the table, was not confirmed from the DNA. TRBV21-1 is classified as a pseudogene. CDR3 length: 16 residues. The CDR3 reads CAIRGVNGLAKNIQYF. Written as DNA, the CDR3 is TGTGCCATCAGAGGGGTTAACGGATTAGCCAAAAACATTCAGTACTTC.

The chain couples TRBV6-5 to TRBJ1-1; 7 bases match TRBD1. This CDR3 has 12 residues. Germline values: CDR1 MNHEY, CDR2 SVGAGI. V shed 4 bases and J 11 bases; nucleotides not matched to a gene: 7. CDR3 DNA sequence: TGTGCCAGCAGTTCCGGGACAGCAGGCGCTTTCTTT. This codes for CASSSGTAGAFF.

The rearrangement links TRBV7-2 to TRBJ2-5; TRBD1 aligns across 7 bases. Germline assignment: CDR1 SGHTA and CDR2 FQGNSA. The J segment lost 6 bases and the V segment lost 5 bases, leaving 6 bases of the junction unmatched. The CDR3 is 13 residues long. Written as DNA, the CDR3 is TGTGCCAGCAGCAAGACAGGGACGCAGACCCAGTACTTC. Translation: CASSKTGTQTQYF.

About this clone: The sample holds other DNA sequences that translate to the same CDR3. This rearrangement joins TRBV18 to TRBJ1-5; 10 nucleotides agree with TRBD1. Germline assignment: CDR1 KGHSH and CDR2 LQKENI. The V segment lost 2 bases and the J segment 2 bases; nucleotides outside the gene matches: 0. This CDR3 comprises 15 residues. CDR3 region: CASSPGTGGNQPQHF. The CDR3 nucleotides read TGTGCCAGCTCACCAGGGACAGGGGGCAATCAGCCCCAGCATTTT.

This clone is medium-sized (0.01 to 0.1%) in the sample. This chain uses TRBV6-5 with TRBJ2-2; D is undetermined. Germline lookup yields CDR1 MNHEY and CDR2 SVGAGI. With 2 bases removed from V and 6 bases from J, the gap between germline ends came to 4 bases. The CDR3 has 12 amino acids. CDR3 in DNA: TGTGCCAGCAGTTACCAGGCCGGGGAGCTGTTTTTT. It specifies CASSYQAGELFF.

The chain is built from TRBV7-2 and TRBJ2-1; 8 nucleotides line up with TRBD2. The germline CDR1 and CDR2 sequences are SGHTA and FQGNSA. The V gene end was trimmed by 5 bases and the J gene end by 6 bases; junction bases not matched to a gene: 12. CDR3 length equals 16 residues. The CDR3 coding sequence is TGTGCCAGCAGCGTAGAAGGCGGGAGGCCCCCCAATGAGCAGTTCTTC. Translating it yields CASSVEGGRPPNEQFF.

This clone was seen a handful of times. This chain links TRBV21-1 with TRBJ2-7; TRBD2, as called in the table, went unchecked against the DNA. TRBV21-1 is deemed a pseudogene. This CDR3 has 14 amino acids. CDR3 loop: CASSNPGLCYEQYF. DNA of the CDR3: TGTGCCAGCAGCAACCCGGGGTTGTGTTACGAGCAGTACTTC.

The rearrangement uses TRBV29-1 and TRBJ1-2; 8 bases match TRBD1. Trimming removed 5 bases from V and 4 bases from J; junction bases left unmatched: 6. This CDR3 region has 13 residues. Germline CDR1 is SQVTM and CDR2 is ANQGSEA. CDR3 loop: CSVNRGIGYGYTF. The DNA of the CDR3 is TGCAGCGTTAACAGGGGGATTGGCTATGGCTACACCTTC.

This sequence joins TRBV10-2 and TRBJ2-3; D ambiguous. The CDR3 spans 15 residues. CDR1 and CDR2 from the germline V gene are WSHSY and SAAADI. Deletions cut 2 bases from V and 5 bases from J, with 14 bases between. The CDR3 region has the DNA TGCGCCAGCAGTGAGATTGGTGGCGAGAGAGATACGCAGTATTTT. This encodes CASSEIGGERDTQYF.

This clone was detected a few times. J is TRBJ2-2 and V is TRBV5-1; TRBD1 or TRBD2 may be the D gene (7 bases each). From germline, CDR1 is SGHRS and CDR2 YFSETQ. The V gene lost 1 base and the J gene lost 0 bases, with 10 bases spanning the gap. This CDR3 has 16 amino acids. CDR3 amino acids: CASSLSGTANTGELFF. CDR3 coding DNA: TGCGCCAGCAGCTTGAGCGGGACAGCGAACACCGGGGAGCTGTTTTTT.

The V gene is TRBV11-2, the J gene TRBJ1-1; D uncertain. Trimming pared 1 base from V and 11 bases from J, leaving 14 bases between. The CDR3 extends over 13 amino acids. The germline CDR1 and CDR2 sequences are SGHAT and FQNNGV. CDR3: CASSLVGVGRAFF. CDR3 in DNA: TGTGCCAGCAGCTTAGTTGGGGTGGGCAGGGCTTTCTTT.

The rearrangement links TRBV14 to TRBJ2-1; D gene ambiguous. Trimming stripped 4 bases from V and 6 bases from J, with 7 bases between. Germline loops: CDR1 SGHDN, CDR2 FVKESK. The length of the CDR3 is 12 residues. Here the CDR3 reads CASSPTPNEQFF. DNA of the CDR3: TGTGCCAGCAGCCCCACTCCCAATGAGCAGTTCTTC.

The chain links TRBV7-9 to TRBJ1-5; D possibly corresponds to TRBD1 (5 bases). The germline V gene has CDR1 SEHNR and CDR2 FQNEAQ (reference sequence). V lost 5 bases and J 0 bases, leaving 17 bases between the germline ends. The CDR3 length is 17 residues. CDR3 nucleotide sequence: TGTGCCAGCAGCCGAGGAGGGGCAGCAGATAGCAATCAGCCCCAGCATTTT. Translating gives CASSRGGAADSNQPQHF.

This chain links TRBV7-3 with TRBJ2-3, with 11 bases identical to TRBD2. After removal of 1 base from V and 6 bases from J, the junction contained 12 bases not matched to a gene. This CDR3 region has 18 residues. Germline values: CDR1 SGHTA, CDR2 FQGTGA. In DNA, the CDR3 is TGTGCCAGCAGCTTAAAGACCCAGACTAGCGGGATGTTGGATACGCAGTATTTT. It is translated as CASSLKTQTSGMLDTQYF.

The genes are TRBV5-6 and TRBJ2-7, with TRBD1 matching over 10 bases. V dropped 4 bases and J dropped 4; count of bases not matched to a gene: 11. Germline assignment: CDR1 SGHDT and CDR2 YYEEEE. The CDR3 covers 16 residues. The CDR3 sequence is CASSPVSGQGLYEQYF. DNA of the CDR3: TGTGCCAGCAGCCCCGTATCGGGACAGGGGTTGTACGAGCAGTACTTC.

This sequence joins TRBV28 and TRBJ2-3; possible D gene TRBD2, 7 bases. The CDR3 runs to 14 residues. Trimming removed 3 bases at V and 5 bases at J, with 12 bases between. Per germline, CDR1 MDHEN and CDR2 SYDVKM. The chain's CDR3 is CASSFTGGGDTQYF. The CDR3, as DNA: TGTGCCAGCAGTTTTACGGGGGGCGGAGATACGCAGTATTTT.

The V and J genes are TRBV7-9 and TRBJ1-2; no clear D. V lost 3 bases and J lost 8, with 13 bases in between. CDR3 length equals 13 residues. Germline CDR1 reads SEHNR; CDR2 reads FQNEAQ (reference sequence). CDR3 loop: CASSFTESKGYTF. As DNA, the CDR3 is TGTGCCAGCAGCTTTACAGAGTCGAAGGGCTACACCTTC.

This rearrangement joins TRBV23-1 to TRBJ2-7; possible D gene TRBD1, 5 bases. TRBV23-1 is an open reading frame, and its role is uncertain. The CDR3 contains 12 residues. The ends were cut back, 4 bases at V and 7 bases at J, with 11 bases in the middle. CDR3 DNA sequence: TGCGCCAGCAGTCCCCCCAGGGCGGAGCAGTACTTC. This translates into CASSPPRAEQYF.

V is TRBV4-1 and J is TRBJ2-3, with 7 bases that match TRBD1. Germline V gene lookup returns CDR1 MGHRA and CDR2 YSYEKL. V shed 4 bases and J 1 base; nucleotides not matched to a gene: 5. The CDR3 sequence is 15 residues long. CDR3 DNA sequence: TGCGCCAGCAGCCGGTCTGGACAGGGCACAGATACGCAGTATTTT. Its translation is CASSRSGQGTDTQYF.